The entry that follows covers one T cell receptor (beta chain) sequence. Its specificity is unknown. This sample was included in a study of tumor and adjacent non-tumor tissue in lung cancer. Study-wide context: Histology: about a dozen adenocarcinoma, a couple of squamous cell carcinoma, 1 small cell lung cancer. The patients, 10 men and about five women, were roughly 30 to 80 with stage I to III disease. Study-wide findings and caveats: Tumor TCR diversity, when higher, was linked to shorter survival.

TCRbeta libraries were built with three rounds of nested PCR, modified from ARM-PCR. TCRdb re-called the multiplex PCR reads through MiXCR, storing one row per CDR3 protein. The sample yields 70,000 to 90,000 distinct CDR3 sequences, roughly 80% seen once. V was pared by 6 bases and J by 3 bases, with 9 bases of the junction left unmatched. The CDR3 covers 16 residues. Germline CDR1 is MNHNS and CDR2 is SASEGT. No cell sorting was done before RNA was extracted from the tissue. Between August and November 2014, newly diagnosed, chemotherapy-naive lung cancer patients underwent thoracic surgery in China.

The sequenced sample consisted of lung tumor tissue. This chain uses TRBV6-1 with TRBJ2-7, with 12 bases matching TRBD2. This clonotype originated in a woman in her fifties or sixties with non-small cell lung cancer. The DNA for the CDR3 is TGTGCCAGCAGGCGAACTAGCGGGAGGCCTTTCTACGAGCAGTACTTC. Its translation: CASRRTSGRPFYEQYF.